This T cell receptor (beta chain) emerged from a study of shared clonotypes between healthy human individuals (dated by TCRdb to 2018 to 2021). With regard to the full study: A couple of women and a few men aged 18 to 49 years were included in the cohort. To estimate repertoire size and how much clonotypes are shared between individuals, the study performed deep sequencing of blood TCR repertoires from a handful of healthy adults. For each donor, three plates each were used for CD4 naive and CD4 memory, two plates were used for CD8 naive, and one plate was used for CD8 memory. Between about 0.8 and 9 billion PBMCs per donor were obtained by leukapheresis. Libraries were prepared and TCR repertoires were sequenced by different laboratories using diverse techniques, in order to increase sequencing depth and limit assay-specific biases.

CDR1 and CDR2, per the germline V gene, are SGHAT and FQNNGV. V is cut by 4 bases and J by 5 bases, and the space between the germline ends is 9 bases. The CDR3 holds 13 amino acids from the cysteine to the phenylalanine. Only the CDR3 region is kept as DNA, spanning 39 bases read in frame from base 1. Using the deep immunoSEQ assay, multiplex PCR amplified TCR CDR3 regions from genomic DNA. Genomic DNA extracted from each cell subset was distributed evenly over all wells of several immunoSEQ 96-well plates, and each plate served as one replicate. For sorted subsets, around 200 ng genomic DNA, equal to some 30,000 T cell genomes, was loaded into each replicate PCR. The purified libraries were quantified using a Qubit 3.0 fluorometer, sized with a Bioanalyzer 2100, and then quantified again using the KAPA Library Quantification kit. Every immunoSEQ 96-well plate was sequenced on a separate single-read 150-cycle Illumina NextSeq 550 flow cell. The paper's data handling went like this. The immunoSEQ output contained only junctional sequences without quality scores, so filtering could not match that applied to full-length reads. Sequences were annotated with PyIR, a Python wrapper for IgBLAST v1.9, and V/J genes and CDR3 were assigned using IMGT germline references. Reads with weak V/J assignments (E-value above 1e-6), missing CDR3, stop codons, out-of-frame junctions, or ambiguous translated residues were removed. V3J clonotypes were defined by identical inferred V gene, J gene, and CDR3 amino acid sequence. The percentage overlap between two repertoires was calculated by dividing the number of shared unique clonotypes by the size of the smaller repertoire. RTK rarefaction, the Chao1 estimator, and Recon v2.1 estimates of unobserved clonotypes were used to assess repertoire richness. OLGA was used to compute generation probabilities for all TCRbeta clonotypes that the gDNA method yielded from a few donors. TCRdb stores this immuneACCESS table with in-frame sequences only. Part of the clones is absent; in the studies checked, under half of the shortfall reflects unresolved V genes, and no reason is known for the rest. From that table come the V and J calls and clone size; the DNA was used to work out D and trimming. The sample contains 2.3 million or so clones, about 92% of them found a single time. The top ten clonotypes cover under 0.45% of the sample.

The full study reports these points: Rarefaction of sorted-subset datasets indicated incomplete sequencing despite the large sequencing depth. Because the study included only a small number of donors, the genetic and exposure-history diversity represented was limited. Higher generation probabilities were observed for clonotypes shared by all four sorted-subset donors than for non-shared clonotypes. Based on pairwise subsampling, the degree of clonotype sharing among donors was expected to be affected by sequencing depth. Larger estimated clonotype richness was generally found for naive subsets than for memory subsets. Across a handful of donors, approximately 4.9% of naive CD4, more than 3% of naive CD8, 2.3% of memory CD4, and under 0.45% of memory CD8 clonotypes were shared. Only blood was sampled, and tissue TCR repertoires likely differ from those in blood.

Points on this clone: No cognate antigen has been identified for it. Base qualities are not at hand, and no much larger clone is one base apart.

Healthy HIV-negative adults with no recently reported acute infections or vaccinations were included as donors. Every donor was a Caucasian adult living in Nashville, Tennessee, USA. Magnetic negative selection was used to enrich CD4+ T cells, after which naive cells were positively selected on CD45RA and the negative fraction became the memory subset. After blood collection by leukapheresis, PBMCs were isolated using Ficoll-Histopaque density gradient centrifugation and then cryopreserved in the vapor phase of liquid nitrogen. Purity and quantity of every magnetically sorted T cell population were checked by analytical flow cytometry. Genomic DNA was isolated from every sorted fraction and measured by UV absorbance on a Nanodrop 2000c.

The receptor was derived from a man younger than 30 in good health. Some clones in this sample may be carry-over from other donors' samples. The specimen sequenced was naive CD4+ T cells from PBMCs. The cell subset or site label of this sample denotes: CD45RA+ positively selected. The receptor chain draws on TRBV11-2 and TRBJ2-1; confidence is insufficient to name the D gene. The DNA is as follows: TGTGCCAGCAGCTCCAACCGAAACAATGAGCAGTTCTTC. Translated, this is CASSSNRNNEQFF.